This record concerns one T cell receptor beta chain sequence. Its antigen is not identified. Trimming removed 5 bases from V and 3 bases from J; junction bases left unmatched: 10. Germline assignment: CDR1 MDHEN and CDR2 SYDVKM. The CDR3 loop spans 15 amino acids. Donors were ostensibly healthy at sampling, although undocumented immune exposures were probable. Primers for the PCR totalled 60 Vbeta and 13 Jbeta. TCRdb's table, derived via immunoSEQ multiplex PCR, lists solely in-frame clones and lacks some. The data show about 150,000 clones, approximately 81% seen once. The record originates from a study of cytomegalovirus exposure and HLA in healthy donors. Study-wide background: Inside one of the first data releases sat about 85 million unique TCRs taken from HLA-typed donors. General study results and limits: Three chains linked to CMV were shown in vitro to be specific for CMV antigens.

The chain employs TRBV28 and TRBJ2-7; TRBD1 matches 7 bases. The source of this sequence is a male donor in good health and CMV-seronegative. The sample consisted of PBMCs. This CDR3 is CASSPHGTDLYEQYF. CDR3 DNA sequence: TGTGCCAGCAGTCCTCACGGGACAGACCTCTACGAGCAGTACTTC. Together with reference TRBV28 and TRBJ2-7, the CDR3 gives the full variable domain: DVKVTQSSRYLVKRTGEKVFLECVQDMDHENMFWYRQDPGLGLRLIYFSYDVKMKEKGDIPEGYSVSREKKERFSLILESASTNQTSMYLCASSPHGTDLYEQYFGPGTRLTVT.